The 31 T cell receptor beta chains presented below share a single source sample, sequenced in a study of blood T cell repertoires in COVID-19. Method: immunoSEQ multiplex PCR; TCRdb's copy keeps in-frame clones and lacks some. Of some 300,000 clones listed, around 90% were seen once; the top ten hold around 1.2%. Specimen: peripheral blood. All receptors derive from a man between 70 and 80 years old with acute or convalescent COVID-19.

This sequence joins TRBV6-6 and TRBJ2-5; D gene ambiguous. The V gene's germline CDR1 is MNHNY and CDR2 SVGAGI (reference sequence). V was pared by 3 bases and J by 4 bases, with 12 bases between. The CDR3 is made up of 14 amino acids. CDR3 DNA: TGTGCCAGCAGTTATGGGCCCCCCCTAGAGACCCAGTACTTC. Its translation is CASSYGPPLETQYF.

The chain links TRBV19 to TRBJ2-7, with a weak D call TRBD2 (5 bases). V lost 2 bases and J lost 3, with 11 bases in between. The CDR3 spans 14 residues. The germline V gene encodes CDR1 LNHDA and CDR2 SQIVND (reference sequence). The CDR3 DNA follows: TGTGCCAGTAGTATAAAGAGGGAGAGCTACGAGCAGTACTTC. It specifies CASSIKRESYEQYF.

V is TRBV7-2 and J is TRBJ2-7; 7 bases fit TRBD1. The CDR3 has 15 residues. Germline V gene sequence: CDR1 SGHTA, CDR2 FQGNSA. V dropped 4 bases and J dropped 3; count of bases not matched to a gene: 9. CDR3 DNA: TGTGCCAGCAGCTATCCGGGACAGCCTTTCTACGAGCAGTACTTC. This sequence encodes CASSYPGQPFYEQYF.

The CDR3 reads CASSRAEGNTEAFF. The CDR3 DNA is TGTGCCAGCTCACGAGCGGAAGGGAACACTGAAGCTTTCTTT. The chain joins TRBV18 to TRBJ1-1; D uncertain. The CDR3 has 14 amino acids. With 4 bases removed from V and 1 base from J, the gap between germline ends came to 10 bases. Germline CDR1 KGHSH, CDR2 LQKENI. Based on the CDR3 plus reference TRBV18 and TRBJ1-1, the full variable domain is NAGVMQNPRHLVRRRGQEARLRCSPMKGHSHVYWYRQLPEEGLKFMVYLQKENIIDESGMPKERFSAEFPKEGPSILRIQQVVRGDSAAYFCASSRAEGNTEAFFGQGTRLTVV.

CDR3 residues: CSASDRRGGLYNEQFF. In DNA form, the CDR3 reads TGCAGTGCTAGTGATCGGCGGGGGGGACTATACAATGAGCAGTTCTTC. J is TRBJ2-1 and V is TRBV20-1; 9 bases are shared with TRBD2. Germline-derived CDR1 and CDR2 are DFQATT and SNEGSKA (reference sequence). With V trimmed by 3 bases and J by 4 bases, 10 bases remained unmatched. The CDR3 runs 16 residues.

The CDR3 sequence: CASSLDGLRGRSGNTIYF. The CDR3 DNA follows: TGTGCCAGCAGCTTAGACGGTTTGAGAGGTCGCTCTGGAAACACCATATATTTT. This chain links TRBV7-9 with TRBJ1-3; D remains ambiguous. The CDR3 contains 18 residues. Per the germline V gene, CDR1 is SEHNR and CDR2 is FQNEAQ (reference sequence). V lost 1 base, J lost 0 bases, and 16 bases lay in between. Filled out from reference TRBV7-9 and TRBJ1-3, the complete variable domain reads DTGVSQNPRHKITKRGQNVTFRCDPISEHNRLYWYRQTLGQGPEFLTYFQNEAQLEKSRLLSDRFSAERPKGSFSTLEIQRTEQGDSAMYLCASSLDGLRGRSGNTIYFGEGSWLTVV.

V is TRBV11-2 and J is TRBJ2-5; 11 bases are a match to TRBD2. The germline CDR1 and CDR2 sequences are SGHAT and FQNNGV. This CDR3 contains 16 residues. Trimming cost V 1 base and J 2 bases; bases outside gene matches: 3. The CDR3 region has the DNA TGTGCCAGCAGCTTAGTAGGACTAGCGGGTCAAGAGACCCAGTACTTC. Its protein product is CASSLVGLAGQETQYF.

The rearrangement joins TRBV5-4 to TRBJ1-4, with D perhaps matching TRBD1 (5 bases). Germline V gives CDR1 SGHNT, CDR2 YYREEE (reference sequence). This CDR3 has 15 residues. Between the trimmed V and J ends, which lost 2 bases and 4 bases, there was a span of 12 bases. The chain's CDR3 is CASSFAQGSNEKLFF. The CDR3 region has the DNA TGTGCCAGCAGCTTCGCCCAGGGAAGTAATGAAAAACTGTTTTTT.

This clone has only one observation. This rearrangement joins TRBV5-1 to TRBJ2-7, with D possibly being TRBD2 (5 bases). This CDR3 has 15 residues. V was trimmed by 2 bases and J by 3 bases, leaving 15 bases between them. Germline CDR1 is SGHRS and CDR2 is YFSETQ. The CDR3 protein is CASSFSGGRLYEQYF. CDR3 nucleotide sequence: TGCGCCAGCAGCTTCTCAGGAGGTCGCCTCTACGAGCAGTACTTC. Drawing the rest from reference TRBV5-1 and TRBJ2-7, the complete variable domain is KAGVTQTPRYLIKTRGQQVTLSCSPISGHRSVSWYQQTPGQGLQFLFEYFSETQRNKGNFPGRFSGRQFSNSRSEMNVSTLELGDSALYLCASSFSGGRLYEQYFGPGTRLTVT.

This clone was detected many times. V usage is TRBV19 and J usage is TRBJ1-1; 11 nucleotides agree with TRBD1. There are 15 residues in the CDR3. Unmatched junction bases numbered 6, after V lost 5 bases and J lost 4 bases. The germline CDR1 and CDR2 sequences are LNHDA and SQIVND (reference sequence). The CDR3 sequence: CASSPGQGAFTEAFF. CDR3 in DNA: TGTGCCAGTAGTCCCGGACAGGGGGCTTTCACTGAAGCTTTCTTT.

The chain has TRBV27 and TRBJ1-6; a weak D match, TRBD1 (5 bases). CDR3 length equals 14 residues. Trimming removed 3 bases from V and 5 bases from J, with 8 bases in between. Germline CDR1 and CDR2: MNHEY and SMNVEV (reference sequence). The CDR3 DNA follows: TGTGCCAGCAGTTTGGGCAGGGATAATTCACCCCTCCACTTT. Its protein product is CASSLGRDNSPLHF.

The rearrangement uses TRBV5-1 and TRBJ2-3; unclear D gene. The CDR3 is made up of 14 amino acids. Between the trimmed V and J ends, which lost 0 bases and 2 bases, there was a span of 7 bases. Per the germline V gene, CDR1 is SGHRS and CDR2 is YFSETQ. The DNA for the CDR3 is TGCGCCAGCAGCTTGGGCGGTTTCACAGATACGCAGTATTTT. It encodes CASSLGGFTDTQYF.

The CDR3 here is CSVVGPGGAYEQYF. CDR3 sequence (DNA): TGCAGCGTTGTGGGACCGGGGGGTGCCTACGAGCAGTACTTC. The V gene is TRBV29-1, the J gene TRBJ2-7, with 7 bases aligning to TRBD2. Looked up from germline, CDR1 is SQVTM and CDR2 is ANQGSEA. V was pared by 4 bases and J by 2 bases, with 8 bases of the junction left unmatched. The CDR3 consists of 14 residues.

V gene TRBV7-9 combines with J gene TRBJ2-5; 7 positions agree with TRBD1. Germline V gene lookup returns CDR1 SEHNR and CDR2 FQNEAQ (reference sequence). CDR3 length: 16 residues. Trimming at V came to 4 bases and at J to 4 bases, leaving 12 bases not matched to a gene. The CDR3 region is CASSSRAGGMVETQYF. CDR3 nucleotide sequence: TGTGCCAGCAGCTCAAGGGCAGGGGGTATGGTAGAGACCCAGTACTTC.

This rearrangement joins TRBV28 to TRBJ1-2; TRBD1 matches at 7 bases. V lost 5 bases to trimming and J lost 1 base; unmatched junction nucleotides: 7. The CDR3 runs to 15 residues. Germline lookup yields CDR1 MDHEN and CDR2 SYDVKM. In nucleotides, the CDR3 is TGTGCCAGCAGTGATGGACAGGCCGGTAACTATGGCTACACCTTC. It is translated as CASSDGQAGNYGYTF.

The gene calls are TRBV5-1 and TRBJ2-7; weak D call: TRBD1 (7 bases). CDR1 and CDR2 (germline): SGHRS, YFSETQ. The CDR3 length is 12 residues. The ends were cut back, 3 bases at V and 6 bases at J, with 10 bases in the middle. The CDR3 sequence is CASSSQGGEQYF. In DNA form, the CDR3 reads TGCGCCAGCAGCTCGCAGGGGGGCGAGCAGTACTTC.

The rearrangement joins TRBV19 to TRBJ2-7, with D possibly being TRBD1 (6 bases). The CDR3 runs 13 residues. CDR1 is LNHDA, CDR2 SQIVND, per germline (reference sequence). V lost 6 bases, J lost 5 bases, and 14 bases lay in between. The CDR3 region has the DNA TGTGCCAGTAGCCACCGGGACACTGACGAGCAGTACTTC. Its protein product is CASSHRDTDEQYF.

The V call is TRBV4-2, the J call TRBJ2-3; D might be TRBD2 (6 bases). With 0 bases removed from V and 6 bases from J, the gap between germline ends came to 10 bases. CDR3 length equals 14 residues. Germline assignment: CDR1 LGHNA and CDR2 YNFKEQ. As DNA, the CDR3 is TGTGCCAGCAGCCAAGAGACCGGGGGTGATACGCAGTATTTT. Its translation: CASSQETGGDTQYF.

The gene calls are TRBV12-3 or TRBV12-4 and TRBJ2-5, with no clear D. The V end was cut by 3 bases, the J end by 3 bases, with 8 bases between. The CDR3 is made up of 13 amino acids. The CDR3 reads CASSFLGEETQYF. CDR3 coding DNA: TGTGCCAGCAGTTTTCTCGGAGAAGAGACCCAGTACTTC.

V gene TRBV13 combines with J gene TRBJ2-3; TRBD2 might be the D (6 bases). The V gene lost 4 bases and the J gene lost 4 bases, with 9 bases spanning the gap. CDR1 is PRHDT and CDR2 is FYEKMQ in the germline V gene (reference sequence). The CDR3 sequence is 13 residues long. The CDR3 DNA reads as TGTGCCAGCAGCTGGGGGAGGTCAGATACGCAGTATTTT. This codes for CASSWGRSDTQYF.

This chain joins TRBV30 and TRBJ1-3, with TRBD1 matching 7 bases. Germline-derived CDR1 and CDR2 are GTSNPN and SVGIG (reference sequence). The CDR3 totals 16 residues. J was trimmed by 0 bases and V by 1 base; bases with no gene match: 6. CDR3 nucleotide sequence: TGTGCCTGGAGTGCACAGGGGACCAGCTCTGGAAACACCATATATTTT. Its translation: CAWSAQGTSSGNTIYF. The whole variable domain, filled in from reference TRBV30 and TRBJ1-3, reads SQTIHQWPATLVQPVGSPLSLECTVEGTSNPNLYWYRQAAGRGLQLLFYSVGIGQISSEVPQNLSASRPQDRQFILSSKKLLLSDSGFYLCAWSAQGTSSGNTIYFGEGSWLTVV.

In DNA form, the CDR3 reads TGTGCCAGCAGTAGGACAGGGGGCGAGTATGGCTACACCTTC. Residues: CASSRTGGEYGYTF. V and J are TRBV6-5 and TRBJ1-2; 11 nucleotides agree with TRBD1. Germline V lookup: CDR1 MNHEY, CDR2 SVGAGI. Trimming removed 5 bases from V and 5 bases from J; junction bases left unmatched: 4. The CDR3 loop spans 14 amino acids.

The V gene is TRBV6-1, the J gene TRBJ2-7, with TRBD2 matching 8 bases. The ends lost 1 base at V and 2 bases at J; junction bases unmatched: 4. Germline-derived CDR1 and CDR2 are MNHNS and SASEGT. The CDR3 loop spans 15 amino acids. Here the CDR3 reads CASSEGAGGPYEQYF. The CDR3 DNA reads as TGTGCCAGCAGTGAAGGGGCGGGAGGACCCTACGAGCAGTACTTC.

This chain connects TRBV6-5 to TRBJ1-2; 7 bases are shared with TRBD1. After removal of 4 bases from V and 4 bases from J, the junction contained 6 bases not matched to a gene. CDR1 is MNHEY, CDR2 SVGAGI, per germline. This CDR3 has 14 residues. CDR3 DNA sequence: TGTGCCAGCAGTTTCCTACAGGGGACCTATGGCTACACCTTC. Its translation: CASSFLQGTYGYTF.

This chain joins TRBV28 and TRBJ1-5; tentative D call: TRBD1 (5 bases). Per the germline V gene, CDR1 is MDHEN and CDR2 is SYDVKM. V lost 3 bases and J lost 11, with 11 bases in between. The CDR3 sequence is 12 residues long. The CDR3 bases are TGTGCCAGCAGTTTCAACGGGGGGGCCCAGCATTTT. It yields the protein CASSFNGGAQHF.

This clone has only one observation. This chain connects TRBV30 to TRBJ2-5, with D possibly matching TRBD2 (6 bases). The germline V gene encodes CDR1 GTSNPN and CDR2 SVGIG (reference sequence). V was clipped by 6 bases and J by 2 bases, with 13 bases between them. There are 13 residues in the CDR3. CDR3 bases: TGTGCCTGCGCACGGGACTTTCAAGAGACCCAGTACTTC. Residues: CACARDFQETQYF.

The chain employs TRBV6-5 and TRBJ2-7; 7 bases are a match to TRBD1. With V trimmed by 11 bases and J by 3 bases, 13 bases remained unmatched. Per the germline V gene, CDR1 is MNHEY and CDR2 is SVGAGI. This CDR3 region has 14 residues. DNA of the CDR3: TGTGCCCTGGGGATGGCACAGGGGAACTACGAGCAGTACTTC. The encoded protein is CALGMAQGNYEQYF.

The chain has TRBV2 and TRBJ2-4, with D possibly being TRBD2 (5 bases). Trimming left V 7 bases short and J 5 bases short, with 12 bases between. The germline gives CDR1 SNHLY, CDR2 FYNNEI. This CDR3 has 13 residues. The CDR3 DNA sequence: TGTGCCAGCAAGCGGCAGAGTGAAAACATTCAGTACTTC. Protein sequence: CASKRQSENIQYF.

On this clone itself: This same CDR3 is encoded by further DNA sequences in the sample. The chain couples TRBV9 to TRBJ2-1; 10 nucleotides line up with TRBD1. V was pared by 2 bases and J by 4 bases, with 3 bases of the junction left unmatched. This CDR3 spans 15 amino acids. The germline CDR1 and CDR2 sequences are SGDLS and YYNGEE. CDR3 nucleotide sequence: TGTGCCAGCAGCGTCGGACAGGGGGGGTACAATGAGCAGTTCTTC. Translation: CASSVGQGGYNEQFF.

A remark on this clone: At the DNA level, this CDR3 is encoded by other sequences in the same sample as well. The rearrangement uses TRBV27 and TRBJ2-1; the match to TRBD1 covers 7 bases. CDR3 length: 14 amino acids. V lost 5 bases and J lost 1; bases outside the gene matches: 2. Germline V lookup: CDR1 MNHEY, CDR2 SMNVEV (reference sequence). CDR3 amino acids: CASSRQGSYNEQFF. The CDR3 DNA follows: TGTGCCAGCAGTCGACAGGGTTCCTACAATGAGCAGTTCTTC.

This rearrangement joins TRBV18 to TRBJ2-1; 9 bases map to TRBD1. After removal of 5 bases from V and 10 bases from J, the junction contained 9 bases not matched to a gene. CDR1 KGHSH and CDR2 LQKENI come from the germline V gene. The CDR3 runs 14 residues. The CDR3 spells CASSNRQGGGEQFF. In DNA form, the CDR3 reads TGTGCCAGCTCAAACCGACAGGGGGGAGGGGAGCAGTTCTTC.